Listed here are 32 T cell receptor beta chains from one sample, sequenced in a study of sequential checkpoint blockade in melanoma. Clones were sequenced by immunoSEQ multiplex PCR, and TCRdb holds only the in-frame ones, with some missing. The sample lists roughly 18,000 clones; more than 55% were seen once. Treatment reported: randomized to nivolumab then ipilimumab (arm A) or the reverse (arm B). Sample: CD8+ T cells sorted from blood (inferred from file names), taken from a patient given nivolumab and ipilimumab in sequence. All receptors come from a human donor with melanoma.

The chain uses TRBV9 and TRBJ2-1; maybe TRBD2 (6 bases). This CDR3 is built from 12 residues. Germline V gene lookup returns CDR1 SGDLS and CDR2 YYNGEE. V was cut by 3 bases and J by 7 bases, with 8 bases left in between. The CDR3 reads CASSAGENEQFF. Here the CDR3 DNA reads TGTGCCAGCAGCGCGGGAGAAAATGAGCAGTTCTTC.

CDR3 bases: TGTGCCAGCAGTCCGGGACAGAACACCGGGGAGCTGTTTTTT. Protein sequence: CASSPGQNTGELFF. The genes are TRBV6-5 and TRBJ2-2; D is possibly TRBD1 (6 bases). This CDR3 is 14 amino acids long. CDR1 and CDR2 (germline): MNHEY, SVGAGI. V was shortened by 5 bases and J by 1 base, with 8 bases between the two germline ends.

CDR3 sequence reads: CASSQEGLAGGYEQYF. CDR3 nucleotides: TGCGCCAGCAGCCAAGAGGGACTAGCGGGGGGCTACGAGCAGTACTTC. This rearrangement joins TRBV4-3 to TRBJ2-7, with 15 bases fitting TRBD2. Unmatched junction bases numbered 0, after V lost 0 bases and J lost 3 bases. This CDR3 contains 16 residues. CDR1 is LGHNA and CDR2 is YSLEER in the germline V gene.

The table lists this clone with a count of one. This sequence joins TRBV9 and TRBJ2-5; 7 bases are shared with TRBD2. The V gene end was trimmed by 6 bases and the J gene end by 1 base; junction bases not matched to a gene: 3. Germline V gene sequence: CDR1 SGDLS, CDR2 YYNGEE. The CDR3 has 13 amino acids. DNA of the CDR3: TGTGCCAGCACCCCGGGGGGCCAAGAGACCCAGTACTTC. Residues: CASTPGGQETQYF.

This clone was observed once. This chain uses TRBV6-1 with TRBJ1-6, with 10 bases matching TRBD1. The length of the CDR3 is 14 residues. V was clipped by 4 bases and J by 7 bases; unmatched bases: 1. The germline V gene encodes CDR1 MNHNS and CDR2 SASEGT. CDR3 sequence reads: CASSAGQGNSPLHF. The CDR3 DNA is TGTGCCAGCAGTGCGGGACAGGGGAATTCACCCCTCCACTTT.

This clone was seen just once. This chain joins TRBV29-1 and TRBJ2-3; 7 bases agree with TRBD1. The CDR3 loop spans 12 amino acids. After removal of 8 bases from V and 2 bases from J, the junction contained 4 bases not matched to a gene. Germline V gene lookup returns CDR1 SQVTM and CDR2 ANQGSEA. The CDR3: CSLDRFTDTQYF. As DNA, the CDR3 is TGCAGCTTGGACAGGTTCACAGATACGCAGTATTTT.

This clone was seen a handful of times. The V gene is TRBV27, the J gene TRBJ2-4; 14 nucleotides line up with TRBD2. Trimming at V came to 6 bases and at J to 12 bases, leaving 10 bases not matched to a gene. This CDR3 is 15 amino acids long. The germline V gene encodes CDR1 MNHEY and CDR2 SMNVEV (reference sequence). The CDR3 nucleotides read TGTGCCAGCAGCGGGGGACTAGCGGGAGTTTATGATCAGTACTTC. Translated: CASSGGLAGVYDQYF.

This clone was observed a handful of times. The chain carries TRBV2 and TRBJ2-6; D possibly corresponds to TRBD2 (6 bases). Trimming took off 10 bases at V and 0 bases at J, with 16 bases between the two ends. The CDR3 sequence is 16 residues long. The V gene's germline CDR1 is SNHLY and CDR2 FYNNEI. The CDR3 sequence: CAIPVVGGSGANVLTF. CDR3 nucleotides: TGTGCCATCCCGGTGGTCGGGGGCTCTGGGGCCAACGTCCTGACTTTC.

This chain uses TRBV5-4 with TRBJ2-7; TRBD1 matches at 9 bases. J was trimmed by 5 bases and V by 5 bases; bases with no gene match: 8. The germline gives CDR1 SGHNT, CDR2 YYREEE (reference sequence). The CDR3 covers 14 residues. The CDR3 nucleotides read TGTGCCAGCAGGTCAACAGGGGGCTCTAACGAGCAGTACTTC. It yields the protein CASRSTGGSNEQYF.

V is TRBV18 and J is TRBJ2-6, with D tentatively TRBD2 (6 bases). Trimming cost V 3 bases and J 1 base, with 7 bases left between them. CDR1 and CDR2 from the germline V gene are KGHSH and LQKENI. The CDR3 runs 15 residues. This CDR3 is CASSPRGSGANVLTF. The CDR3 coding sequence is TGTGCCAGCTCACCGCGGGGATCTGGGGCCAACGTCCTGACTTTC. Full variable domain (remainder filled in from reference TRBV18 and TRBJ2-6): NAGVMQNPRHLVRRRGQEARLRCSPMKGHSHVYWYRQLPEEGLKFMVYLQKENIIDESGMPKERFSAEFPKEGPSILRIQQVVRGDSAAYFCASSPRGSGANVLTFGAGSRLTVL.

The CDR3 DNA sequence: TGTGCCAGCAGCGGAAGAGGACAGGCTATCCCTCCCTACGAGCAGTACTTC. Translation gives CASSGRGQAIPPYEQYF. The chain carries TRBV21-1 and TRBJ2-7; the table's D gene call, TRBD1, was not cross checked with the DNA. TRBV21-1 represents a pseudogene. The CDR3 spans 17 residues.

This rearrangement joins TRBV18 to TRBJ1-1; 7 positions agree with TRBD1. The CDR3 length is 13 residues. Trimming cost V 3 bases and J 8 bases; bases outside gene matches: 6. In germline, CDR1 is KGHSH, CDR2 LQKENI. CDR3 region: CASSPNEGAEAFF. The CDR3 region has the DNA TGTGCCAGCTCACCCAATGAGGGGGCCGAAGCTTTCTTT.

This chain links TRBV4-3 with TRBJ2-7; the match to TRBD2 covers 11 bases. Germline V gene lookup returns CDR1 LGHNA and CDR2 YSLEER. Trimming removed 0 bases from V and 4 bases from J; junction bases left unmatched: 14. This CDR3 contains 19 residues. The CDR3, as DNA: TGCGCCAGCAGCCAAGATCCCCTCCGGACTAGCGGGCTTTCATACGAGCAGTACTTC. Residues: CASSQDPLRTSGLSYEQYF.

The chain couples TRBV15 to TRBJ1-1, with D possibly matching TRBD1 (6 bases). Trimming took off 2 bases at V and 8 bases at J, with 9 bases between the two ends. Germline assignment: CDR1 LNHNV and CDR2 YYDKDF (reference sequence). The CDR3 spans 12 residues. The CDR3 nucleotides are TGTGCCACCAGCAGAAACAGGGTGGAAGCTTTCTTT. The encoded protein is CATSRNRVEAFF.

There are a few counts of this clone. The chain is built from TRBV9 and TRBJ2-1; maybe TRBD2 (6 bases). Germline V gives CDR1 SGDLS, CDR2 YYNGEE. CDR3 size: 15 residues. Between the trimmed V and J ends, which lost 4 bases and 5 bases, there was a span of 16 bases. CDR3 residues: CASSHTGVADNEQFF. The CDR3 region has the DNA TGTGCCAGCAGCCACACCGGGGTAGCGGACAATGAGCAGTTCTTC. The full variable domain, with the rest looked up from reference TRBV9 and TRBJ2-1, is DSGVTQTPKHLITATGQRVTLRCSPRSGDLSVYWYQQSLDQGLQFLIQYYNGEERAKGNILERFSAQQFPDLHSELNLSSLELGDSALYFCASSHTGVADNEQFFGPGTRLTVL.

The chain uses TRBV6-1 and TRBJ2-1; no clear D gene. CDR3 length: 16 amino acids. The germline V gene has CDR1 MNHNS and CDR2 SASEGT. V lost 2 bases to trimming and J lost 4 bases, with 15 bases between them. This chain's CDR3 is CASSERSRRVYNEQFF. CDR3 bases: TGTGCCAGCAGTGAAAGGTCTCGTCGGGTATACAATGAGCAGTTCTTC.

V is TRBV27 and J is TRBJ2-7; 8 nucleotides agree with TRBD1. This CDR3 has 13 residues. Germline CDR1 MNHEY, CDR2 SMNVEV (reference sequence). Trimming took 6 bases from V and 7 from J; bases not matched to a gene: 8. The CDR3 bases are TGTGCCAGCAGGGGACAGGCCATGGGGGAGCAGTACTTC. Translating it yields CASRGQAMGEQYF.

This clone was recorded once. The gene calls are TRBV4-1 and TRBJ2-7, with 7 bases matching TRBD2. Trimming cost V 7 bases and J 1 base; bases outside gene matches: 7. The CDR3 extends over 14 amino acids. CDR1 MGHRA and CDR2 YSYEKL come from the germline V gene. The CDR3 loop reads CASTDGRKSYEQYF. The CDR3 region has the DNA TGCGCCAGCACGGACGGGAGGAAGTCCTACGAGCAGTACTTC.

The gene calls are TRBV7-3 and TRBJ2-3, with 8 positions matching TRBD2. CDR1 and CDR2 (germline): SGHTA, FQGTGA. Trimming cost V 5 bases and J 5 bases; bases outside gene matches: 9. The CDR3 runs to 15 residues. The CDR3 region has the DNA TGTGCCAGCAGCCCCGGGGGGGCAGGTGGAGATACGCAGTATTTT. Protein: CASSPGGAGGDTQYF.

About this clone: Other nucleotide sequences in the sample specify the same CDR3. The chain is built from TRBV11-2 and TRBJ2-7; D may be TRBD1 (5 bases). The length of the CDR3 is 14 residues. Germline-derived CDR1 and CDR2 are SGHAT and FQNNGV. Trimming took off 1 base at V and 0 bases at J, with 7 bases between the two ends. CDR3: CASSLADISYEQYF. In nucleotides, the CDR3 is TGTGCCAGCAGCTTAGCGGACATCTCCTACGAGCAGTACTTC.

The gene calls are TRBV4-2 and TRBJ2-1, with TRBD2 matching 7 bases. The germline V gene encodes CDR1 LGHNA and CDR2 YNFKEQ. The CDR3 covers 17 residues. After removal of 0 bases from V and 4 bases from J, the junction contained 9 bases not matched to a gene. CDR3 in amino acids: CASSQEGGGSGYNEQFF. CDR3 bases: TGTGCCAGCAGCCAAGAGGGGGGGGGTTCGGGTTACAATGAGCAGTTCTTC.

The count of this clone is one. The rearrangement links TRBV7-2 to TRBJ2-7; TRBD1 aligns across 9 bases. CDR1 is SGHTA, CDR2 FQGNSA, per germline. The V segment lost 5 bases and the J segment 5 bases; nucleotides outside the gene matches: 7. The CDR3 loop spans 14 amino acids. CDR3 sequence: CASSQDRGRDEQYF. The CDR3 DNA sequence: TGTGCCAGCAGCCAGGACAGGGGTAGGGACGAGCAGTACTTC.

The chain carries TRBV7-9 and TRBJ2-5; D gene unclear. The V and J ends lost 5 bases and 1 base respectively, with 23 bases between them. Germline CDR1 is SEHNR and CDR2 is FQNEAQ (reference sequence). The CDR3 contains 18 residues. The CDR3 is CASSKSLVRVVSQETQYF. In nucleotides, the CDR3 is TGTGCCAGCAGCAAAAGTCTCGTACGTGTAGTTTCCCAAGAGACCCAGTACTTC.

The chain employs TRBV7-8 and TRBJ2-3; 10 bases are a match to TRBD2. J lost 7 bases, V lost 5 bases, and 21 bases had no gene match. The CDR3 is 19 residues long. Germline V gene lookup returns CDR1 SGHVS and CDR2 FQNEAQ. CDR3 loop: CASSPRYGGGASGSNTQYF. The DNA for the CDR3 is TGTGCCAGCAGCCCGCGATATGGCGGAGGGGCTAGCGGGAGTAATACGCAGTATTTT.

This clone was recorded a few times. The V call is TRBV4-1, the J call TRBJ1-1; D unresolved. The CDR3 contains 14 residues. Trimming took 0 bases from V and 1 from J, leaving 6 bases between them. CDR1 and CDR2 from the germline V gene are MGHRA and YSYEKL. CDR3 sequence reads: CASSQEGKNTEAFF. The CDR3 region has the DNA TGCGCCAGCAGCCAAGAGGGCAAGAACACTGAAGCTTTCTTT.

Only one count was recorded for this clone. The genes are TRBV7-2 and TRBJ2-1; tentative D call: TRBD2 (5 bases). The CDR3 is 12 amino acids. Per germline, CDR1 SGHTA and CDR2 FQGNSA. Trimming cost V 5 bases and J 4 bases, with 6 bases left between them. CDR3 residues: CASSRGYNEQFF. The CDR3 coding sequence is TGTGCCAGCAGCCGCGGGTACAATGAGCAGTTCTTC. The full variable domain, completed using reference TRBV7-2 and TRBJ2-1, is GAGVSQSPSNKVTEKGKDVELRCDPISGHTALYWYRQSLGQGLEFLIYFQGNSAPDKSGLPSDRFSAERTGGSVSTLTIQRTQQEDSAVYLCASSRGYNEQFFGPGTRLTVL.

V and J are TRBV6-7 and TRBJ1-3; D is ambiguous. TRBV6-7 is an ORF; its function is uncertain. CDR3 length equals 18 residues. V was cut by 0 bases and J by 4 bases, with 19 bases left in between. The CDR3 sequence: CASSYSIEEPRWGNTIYF. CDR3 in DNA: TGTGCCAGCAGTTACTCGATAGAGGAGCCCCGGTGGGGAAACACCATATATTTT.

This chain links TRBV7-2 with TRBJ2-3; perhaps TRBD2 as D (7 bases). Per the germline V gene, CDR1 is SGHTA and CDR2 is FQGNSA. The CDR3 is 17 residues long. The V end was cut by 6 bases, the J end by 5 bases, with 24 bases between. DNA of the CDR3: TGTGCCAGCAGTCTAGGGAGAGCGGGACACTCGGGAGATACGCAGTATTTT. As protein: CASSLGRAGHSGDTQYF.

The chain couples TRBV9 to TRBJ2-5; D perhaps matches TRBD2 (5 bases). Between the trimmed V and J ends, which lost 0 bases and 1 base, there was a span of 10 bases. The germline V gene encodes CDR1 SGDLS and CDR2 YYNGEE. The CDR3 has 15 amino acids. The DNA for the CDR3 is TGTGCCAGCAGCGTAGACACGGGATTCCAAGAGACCCAGTACTTC. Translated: CASSVDTGFQETQYF.

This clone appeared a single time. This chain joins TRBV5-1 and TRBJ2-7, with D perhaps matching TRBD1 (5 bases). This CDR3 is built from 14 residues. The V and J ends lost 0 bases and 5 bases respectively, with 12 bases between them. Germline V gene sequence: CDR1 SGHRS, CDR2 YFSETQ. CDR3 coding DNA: TGCGCCAGCAGCTTGGAGGGGATCAGGGACGAGCAGTACTTC. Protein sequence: CASSLEGIRDEQYF.

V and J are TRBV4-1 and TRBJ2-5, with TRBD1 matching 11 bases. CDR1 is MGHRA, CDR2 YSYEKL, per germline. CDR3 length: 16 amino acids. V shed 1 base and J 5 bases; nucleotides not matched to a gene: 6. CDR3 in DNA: TGCGCCAGCAGCCAAGTGAGGGACAGGGGGACGGAGACCCAGTACTTC. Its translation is CASSQVRDRGTETQYF.

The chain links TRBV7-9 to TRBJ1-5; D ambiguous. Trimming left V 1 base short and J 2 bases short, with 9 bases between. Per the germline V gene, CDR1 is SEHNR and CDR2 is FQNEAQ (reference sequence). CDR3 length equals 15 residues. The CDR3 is CASSLVGNGNQPQHF. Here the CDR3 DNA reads TGTGCCAGCAGCTTAGTCGGTAATGGCAATCAGCCCCAGCATTTT. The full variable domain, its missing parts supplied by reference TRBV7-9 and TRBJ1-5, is DTGVSQNPRHKITKRGQNVTFRCDPISEHNRLYWYRQTLGQGPEFLTYFQNEAQLEKSRLLSDRFSAERPKGSFSTLEIQRTEQGDSAMYLCASSLVGNGNQPQHFGDGTRLSIL.